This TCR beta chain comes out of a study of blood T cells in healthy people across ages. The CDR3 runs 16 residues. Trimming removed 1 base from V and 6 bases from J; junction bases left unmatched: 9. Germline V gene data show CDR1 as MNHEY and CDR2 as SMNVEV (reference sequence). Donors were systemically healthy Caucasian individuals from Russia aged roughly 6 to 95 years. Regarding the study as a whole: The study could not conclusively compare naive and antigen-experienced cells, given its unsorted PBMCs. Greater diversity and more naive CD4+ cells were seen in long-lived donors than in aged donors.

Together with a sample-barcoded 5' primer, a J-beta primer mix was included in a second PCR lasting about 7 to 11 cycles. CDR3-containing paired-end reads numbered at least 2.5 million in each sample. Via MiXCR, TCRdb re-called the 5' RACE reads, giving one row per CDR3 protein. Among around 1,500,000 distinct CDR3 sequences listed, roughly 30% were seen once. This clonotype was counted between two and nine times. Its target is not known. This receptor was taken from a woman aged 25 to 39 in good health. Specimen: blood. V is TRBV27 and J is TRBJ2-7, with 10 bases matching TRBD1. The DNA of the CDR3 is TGTGCCAGCAGTTTATACGGGGACAGGGGATTTGGCGAGCAGTACTTC. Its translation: CASSLYGDRGFGEQYF.